A selection of T cell receptor beta chains follows, all from one sample in a study of breast tumors, draining lymph nodes, adjacent tissues. TCRdb reprocessed the multiplex PCR reads via MiXCR and lists one record per CDR3 protein. The table lists a few hundred thousand distinct CDR3 sequences, under 40% of them singletons. Sequencing was performed on axillary lymph node tissue. The receptors were sampled from a female donor with breast cancer. Some clones in this sample may be carry-over from other donors' samples. The CDR3 runs from the conserved cysteine through the conserved F or W. D genes are given only for firm matches. Clone size, where shown, is once, few, many, or a class for clones that have expanded.

TRBV11-2	.	.	15	TRBJ2-5	TGTGCCAGCAGCTTAGATATAGGGGGGTGGGAGACCCAGTACTTC	CASSLDIGGWETQYF
TRBV2	.	TRBD1	15	TRBJ1-2	TGTGCCAGCAGTGAAACCGCGACAGGCAGGGGGAGCTACACCTTC	CASSETATGRGSYTF
TRBV2	many	.	13	TRBJ1-2	TGTGCCAGCAGAAGGTACAGGGAGTCTGGCTACACCTTC	CASRRYRESGYTF
TRBV25-1	.	TRBD2	17	TRBJ2-1	TGTGCCAGCAGTGATTCTGGACTAGCGGATAGCGGTCTTGAGCAGTTCTTC	CASSDSGLADSGLEQFF
TRBV9	.	TRBD1	15	TRBJ1-2	TGTGCCAGCTCTGGGGGACAGGGCCCTGACTATGGCTACACCTTC	CASSGGQGPDYGYTF
TRBV5-6	few	.	15	TRBJ2-1	TGTGCCAGCAGCGACGTTTTGAGCTCCTACAATGAGCAGTTCTTC	CASSDVLSSYNEQFF
TRBV6-1	many	TRBD1	14	TRBJ1-2	TGTGCCACCAATATCGGGACAGGGGGGAATGGCTACACCTTC	CATNIGTGGNGYTF
TRBV19	many	TRBD2	17	TRBJ2-1	TGTGCCAGTAGTACAGGACGGAGCGGGAGAGGCTACAATGAGCAGTTCTTC	CASSTGRSGRGYNEQFF
TRBV7-8	.	.	15	TRBJ1-2	TGTGCCAGCAGCATGCAGGGTTTAGCTAACTATGGCTACCCCTTC	CASSMQGLANYGYPF
TRBV10-3	many	TRBD1	14	TRBJ2-2	TGTGCCATCAAACGACAGGGTGACACCGGGGAGCTGTTTTTT	CAIKRQGDTGELFF
TRBV6-5	many	.	14	TRBJ1-2	TGTGCCAGCAGTAAATCCGGGACCCTTTATGGCTACACCTTC	CASSKSGTLYGYTF
TRBV19	many	.	15	TRBJ2-3	TGTGCCAGTAGGAAGGGGGGTTTGAGCACAGATACGCAGTATTTT	CASRKGGLSTDTQYF
TRBV11-2	many	.	17	TRBJ2-7	TGTGCCAGCAGCTTAGTGGTTTCTTGGGGGGCCCCCTACGAGCAGTACTTC	CASSLVVSWGAPYEQYF
TRBV7-6	many	TRBD2	16	TRBJ2-3	TGTGCCAGCAGCTTAGGCAGTAGCGGGGGGTCAGATACGCAGTATTTT	CASSLGSSGGSDTQYF
TRBV19	.	TRBD1	17	TRBJ1-4	TGTGCCAGTAGTATGCAAAGGGGGCAAATAACTAATGAAAAACTGTTTTTT	CASSMQRGQITNEKLFF